This is a list of T cell receptor beta chains from one sample in a study of control samples from healthy donors and cancer patients. Produced via immunoSEQ multiplex PCR; TCRdb's table is partial and in-frame only. The table includes about 150,000 clones, over 90% detected once. Material for sequencing was blood. The receptors come from a man over 45 in good health. Each CDR3 is given with its conserved first and last residue. Expanded clones get a size class; other rows say once, few or many, or leave the size out.

v_gene,j_gene,abundance,CDR3aa
TRBV11-2,TRBJ2-7,NA,CASSLGAGGPGYEQYF
TRBV28,TRBJ2-7,once,CASSLRGAAYEQYF
TRBV11-2,TRBJ2-1,NA,CASSLLAGAAYNEQFF
TRBV4-1,TRBJ2-7,NA,CASSPRDSPSYEQYF
TRBV5-8,TRBJ1-1,NA,CASSKNTEAFF
TRBV5-6,TRBJ2-3,NA,CASRRDPSTDTQYF
TRBV5-1,TRBJ2-2,NA,CASSLARQAENTGELFF
TRBV28,TRBJ1-3,NA,CASSVYPSTVPGNTIYF
TRBV28,TRBJ2-7,NA,CASSSPGQGAYEQYF
TRBV5-6,TRBJ2-3,NA,CASSLVVFGGRERTDTQYF